This TCR beta chain was captured by sequencing in a study of T cell responses to AZD1222 COVID-19 vaccine (dated by TCRdb to the early 2020s). The study in broad terms: AZD1222 recipients given second doses at about 4 weeks or at about 12 weeks were pooled, since spike-specific TCR depth and breadth were not found to differ between the two schedules. TCR sequencing covered approximately 230 trial participants: 200 to 210 given two doses of AZD1222 and about 26 given two doses of MenACWY control vaccine. Enrollment into the trials was organized by age into subgroups of 18-55, 56-69 and 70-plus years, and those subgroups contained roughly 150, 30 and 60 TCR-sequenced participants, respectively.

Remarks on this clone: Its antigen remains undetermined. Base qualities are not at hand, and no much larger clone is one base apart.

The CDR3 regions of human TCRbeta chains were analyzed by immunosequencing. The study's processing was this. TCRs in the repertoires were matched against a reference library of SARS-CoV-2-specific TCRs that had been generated with the MIRA antigen-specificity platform. Breadth was defined as the fraction of unique TCRs that were SARS-CoV-2-associated. Depth was defined as the fraction of total T cells that were SARS-CoV-2-associated. Using the MIRA data, each spike-specific TCR was mapped to the spike region that the TCR reacts to and placed in a CD4 or CD8 class. Log10-transformed breadth and depth values were compared by one-way ANOVA with Sidak's multiple comparisons tests. The clones in this table, taken by TCRdb from immuneACCESS, are in-frame only. Not every clone is retained; where verified, under half of the shortfall comes from an unresolved V gene, and the cause of the rest is unknown. The V and J calls and clone size are taken from that table; D and trimming were inferred from the DNA. This sample gives 100,000 to 110,000 clones in total; 80% to 90% of them show up just once. The top ten constitute about 15% of the sample.

This specimen's time point label, interpreted: baseline before first vaccination. Vaccinee samples came from UK trials COV001 and COV002, including a single-blind randomized controlled phase 2/3 trial of AZD1222 (ChAdOx1 nCoV-19) in healthy adults. For TCRbeta chain sequencing, PBMC samples were collected from trial participants at day 0 and at day 28 after the second dose. Germline trimming amounts to 2 bases on V and 4 bases on J, with 0 as the count of junction bases outside the gene matches. Counted from cysteine to phenylalanine, this CDR3 has 13 amino acids. The kept DNA is CDR3 alone, 39 bases in frame from the first base. Looking up the germline V gene (reference sequence) yields CDR1 LNHDA and CDR2 SQIVND. Study-level results and caveats: Because no day 14 peak-response samples were available, the repertoires could be characterized only after the peak T cell response. Nearly half of unique spike-specific TCRs reportedly recognized epitopes outside regions mutated in the B.1.351 and B.1.1.7 variants. The whole spike protein was spanned by vaccine-associated CD4 TCRs, and dominant responses were seen in regions 160-218 and 743-854. Spike-specific TCR breadth and depth rose significantly after two AZD1222 doses compared with day 0 and with MenACWY recipients. In the small 56-69-year group, the increase in depth fell short of significance, most likely because of low power. Only a handful of AZD1222 recipients were SARS-CoV-2 seropositive at baseline, limiting conclusions about previously exposed vaccinees. Participants were mostly white British and included more females than males, and it was suggested by the authors that clonal diversity may have been underestimated.

The receptor chain draws on TRBV19 and TRBJ1-2, with 8 middle bases fitting TRBD1. The starting material was peripheral blood, obtained on day 0 of AZD1222 vaccination. This receptor was identified in an adult in good health. The CDR3 corresponds to CASSIQGAYGYTF. The nucleotide sequence is given as TGTGCCAGTAGTATACAGGGGGCCTATGGCTACACCTTC.